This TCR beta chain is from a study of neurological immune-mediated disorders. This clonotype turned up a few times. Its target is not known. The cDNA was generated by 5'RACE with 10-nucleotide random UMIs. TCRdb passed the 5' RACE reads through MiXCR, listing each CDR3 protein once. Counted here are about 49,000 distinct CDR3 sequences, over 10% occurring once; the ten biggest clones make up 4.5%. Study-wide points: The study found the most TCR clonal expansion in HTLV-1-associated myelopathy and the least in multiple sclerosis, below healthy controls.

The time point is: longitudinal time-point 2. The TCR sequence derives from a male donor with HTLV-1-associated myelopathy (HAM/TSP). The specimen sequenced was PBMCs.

CDR3 coding DNA: TGCGCCAGCAGCCCGGGAGGCGCGAACACCGGGGAGCTGTTTTTT. Its protein is CASSPGGANTGELFF. The J gene is TRBJ2-2, the V gene TRBV5-1, with 7 nucleotides matching TRBD2. The CDR3 totals 15 residues. Per germline, CDR1 SGHRS and CDR2 YFSETQ. With V trimmed by 4 bases and J by 0 bases, 3 bases remained unmatched.